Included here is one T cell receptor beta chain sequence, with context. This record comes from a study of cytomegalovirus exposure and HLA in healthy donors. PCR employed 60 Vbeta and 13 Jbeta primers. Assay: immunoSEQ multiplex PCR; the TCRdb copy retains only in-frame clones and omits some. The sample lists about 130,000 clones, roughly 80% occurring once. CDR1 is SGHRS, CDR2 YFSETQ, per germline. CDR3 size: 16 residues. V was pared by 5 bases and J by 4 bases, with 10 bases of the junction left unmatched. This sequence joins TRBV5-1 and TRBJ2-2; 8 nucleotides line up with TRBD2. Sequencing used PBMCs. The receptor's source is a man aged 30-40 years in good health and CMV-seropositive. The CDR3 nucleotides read TGCGCCAGCAGTCAGGCCCAGCGGGGGTTCACCGGGGAGCTGTTTTTT. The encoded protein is CASSQAQRGFTGELFF. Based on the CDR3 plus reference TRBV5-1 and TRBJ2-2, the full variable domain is KAGVTQTPRYLIKTRGQQVTLSCSPISGHRSVSWYQQTPGQGLQFLFEYFSETQRNKGNFPGRFSGRQFSNSRSEMNVSTLELGDSALYLCASSQAQRGFTGELFFGEGSRLTVL.